This T cell receptor (beta chain) stems from a study of beta chain features in type 1 diabetes. This clone was counted a few times. Its target is not known. An end of the junction does not agree with germline; a read error may underlie this. The study reverse transcribed the entire isolated RNA, so it sequenced expressed TCRB transcripts. Clones were read by immunoSEQ multiplex PCR, and TCRdb kept only the in-frame ones, dropping some. Of roughly 290,000 clones detected, around 16% appear once; the ten largest clones hold around 0.015%. Purity exceeding 98% was reached by all sorted populations. The V gene's germline CDR1 is LNHNV and CDR2 YYDKDF (reference sequence). This CDR3 is built from 16 residues. Study conclusions and caveats: Patients with Type 1 diabetes showed moderately but significantly shorter TCRB CDR3s in all four CD4+ subsets.

The rearrangement links TRBV15 to TRBJ2-7; TRBD2 matches 11 bases. The clonotype comes from a man aged 18 to 29 with type 1 diabetes. The sequenced material came from naive CD4+ T cells from blood. CDR3 sequence (DNA): TGTGCCACCAGCGCCGACCGGAATCCGGGACTAGCGGTTACCAACTTC. This encodes CATSADRNPGLAVTNF.